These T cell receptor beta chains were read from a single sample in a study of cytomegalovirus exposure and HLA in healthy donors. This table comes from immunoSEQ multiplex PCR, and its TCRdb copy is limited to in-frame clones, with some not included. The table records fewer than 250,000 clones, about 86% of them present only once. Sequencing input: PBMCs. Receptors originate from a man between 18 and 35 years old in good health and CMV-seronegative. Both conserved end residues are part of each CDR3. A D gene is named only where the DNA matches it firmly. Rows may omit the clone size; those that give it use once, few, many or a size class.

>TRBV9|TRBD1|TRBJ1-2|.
TGTGCCAGCAGCCCTGGGACAGCCAAGCCCTATGGCTACACCTTC
CASSPGTAKPYGYTF
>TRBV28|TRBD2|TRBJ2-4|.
TGTGCCAGCAGTTTATATACTAGCGGGAGGGCCCAAAACATTCAGTACTTC
CASSLYTSGRAQNIQYF
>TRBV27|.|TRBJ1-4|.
TGTGCCAGCAGTATCTCCAGAGGTGAAAAACTGTTTTTT
CASSISRGEKLFF
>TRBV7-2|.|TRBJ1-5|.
TGTGCCAGCAGTTTGGGAGGGCAGCCCCAGCATTTT
CASSLGGQPQHF
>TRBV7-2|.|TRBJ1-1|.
TGTGCCAGCAGCTTAGCGGCAGGGAACACTGAAGCTTTCTTT
CASSLAAGNTEAFF
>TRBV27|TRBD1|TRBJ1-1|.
TGTGCCAGCACTTCACGACCTTTAGACAGGGGCGGGGCTTTCTTT
CASTSRPLDRGGAFF
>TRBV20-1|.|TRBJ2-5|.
TGCAGTCCCAGGGCGGGGGAGACCCAGTACTTC
CSPRAGETQYF
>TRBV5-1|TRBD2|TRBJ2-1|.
TGCGCCAGCAGCTTATCACGACTAGCGGGGAACAATGAGCAGTTCTTC
CASSLSRLAGNNEQFF
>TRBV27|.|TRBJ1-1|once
TGTGCCAGCAGCGAAGACAGGCTTGGGACTGAAGCTTTCTTT
CASSEDRLGTEAFF
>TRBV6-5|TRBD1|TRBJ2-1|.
TGTGCCAGCAGGCGGGACAGGGGTGGCAATGAGCAGTTCTTC
CASRRDRGGNEQFF
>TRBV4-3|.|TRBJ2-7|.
TGCGCCAGCAGCCAAGTTACCAGGGGCTACGAGCAGTACTTC
CASSQVTRGYEQYF
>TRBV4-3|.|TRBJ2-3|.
TGCGCCAGCAGCCAAGATAAGGACAGCCGTTTGGGTAGTACGCAGTATTTT
CASSQDKDSRLGSTQYF
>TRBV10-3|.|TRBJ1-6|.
TGTGCCATCAGTGAGGGCAACGATGCACCCCTCCACTTT
CAISEGNDAPLHF
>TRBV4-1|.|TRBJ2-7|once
TGCGCCAGCAGCCAAGTCGCGGGATCCTACGAGCAGTACTTC
CASSQVAGSYEQYF
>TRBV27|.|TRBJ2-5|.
TGTGCCAGCAGTTCGTACAACCCAGGGGAAGAGACCCAGTACTTC
CASSSYNPGEETQYF
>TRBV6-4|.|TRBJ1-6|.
TGTGCCAGCAATACCGAGAACGCTTATAATTCACCCCTCCACTTT
CASNTENAYNSPLHF
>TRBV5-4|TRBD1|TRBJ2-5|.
TGTGCCAGCAGCTTTTTACAGGGGGCGTTTGAGACCCAGTACTTC
CASSFLQGAFETQYF
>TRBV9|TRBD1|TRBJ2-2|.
TGTGCCAGCAGCCCACAAAACAGGGGCGACAGGGAGCTGTTTTTT
CASSPQNRGDRELFF
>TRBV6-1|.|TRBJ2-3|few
TGTGCCAGTGGTCGGGTTTTTGTGGATACGCAGTATTTT
CASGRVFVDTQYF
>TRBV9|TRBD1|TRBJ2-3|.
TGTGCCAGCAGCCGGGACAGGGTCACAGATACGCAGTATTTT
CASSRDRVTDTQYF
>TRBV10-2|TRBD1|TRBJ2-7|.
TGCGCCAGCAGGTGGGGACAGGGATTCTACGAGCAGTACTTC
CASRWGQGFYEQYF
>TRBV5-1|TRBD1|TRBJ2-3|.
TGCGCCAGCAGCTTAGACAGGGTTGGGACAGATACGCAGTATTTT
CASSLDRVGTDTQYF
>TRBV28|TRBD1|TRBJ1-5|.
TGTGCCAGCAGAAGAGACAGGGGGAGGGATCAGCCCCAGCATTTT
CASRRDRGRDQPQHF
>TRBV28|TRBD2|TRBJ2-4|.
TGTGCCAGCAGTTCCCCTAGCGGGAGTCGAGCCAAAAACATTCAGTACTTC
CASSSPSGSRAKNIQYF
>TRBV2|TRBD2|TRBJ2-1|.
TGTGCCAGCAGCATACTAGCGGGGGTGCGGGAGCAGTTCTTC
CASSILAGVREQFF
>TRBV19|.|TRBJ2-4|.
TGTGCCACCAAGGGGATCAAAAACATTCAGTACTTC
CATKGIKNIQYF
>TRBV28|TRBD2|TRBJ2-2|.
TGTGCCAGCAGTTTATGGCGACTAGCGGGGGGGCCCGGGGAGCTGTTTTTT
CASSLWRLAGGPGELFF
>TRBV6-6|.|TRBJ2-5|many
TGTGCCAGCAAGCGGACAGAAGAGACCCAGTACTTC
CASKRTEETQYF
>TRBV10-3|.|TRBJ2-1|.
TGTGCCATCAGAACCTCATTCGTGGGGACAACCTACAATGAGCAGTTCTTC
CAIRTSFVGTTYNEQFF
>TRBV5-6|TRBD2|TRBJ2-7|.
TGTGCCAGCAGCCAATTAGCGGGAGGAACCTACGAGCAGTACTTC
CASSQLAGGTYEQYF
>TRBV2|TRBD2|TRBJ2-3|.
TGTGCCAGCAGTGTCTCCGGGACTAGCGGGAGGGGCACAGATACGCAGTATTTT
CASSVSGTSGRGTDTQYF
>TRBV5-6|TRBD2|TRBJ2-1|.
TGTGCCAGCAGCTTGCTAACTAGCGGGGGCCCCTACAATGAGCAGTTCTTC
CASSLLTSGGPYNEQFF
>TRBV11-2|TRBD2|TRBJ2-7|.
TGTGCCAGCAGCTTTAGCGGGAGGGCCTACGAGCAGTACTTC
CASSFSGRAYEQYF
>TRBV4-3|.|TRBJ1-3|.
TGCGCCAGCAGCCACACGAGAACAGGGCTTTCTGGAAACACCATATATTTT
CASSHTRTGLSGNTIYF
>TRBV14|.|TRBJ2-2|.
TGTGCCAGCAGCCCTACCTCAGCGGGTGCCGGGGAGCTGTTTTTT
CASSPTSAGAGELFF
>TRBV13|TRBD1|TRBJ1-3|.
TGTGCCAGCAGCTTGGTATCTAGGGGGCCGTCAGGAAACACCATATATTTT
CASSLVSRGPSGNTIYF
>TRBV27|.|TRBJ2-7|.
TGTGCCAGCAGTTACTCCCGAGACTCAACCTACGAGCAGTACTTC
CASSYSRDSTYEQYF
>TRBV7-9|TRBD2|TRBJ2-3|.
TGTGCCAGCAGCTTAACTAGCGGGAGTTTAACAGATACGCAGTATTTT
CASSLTSGSLTDTQYF
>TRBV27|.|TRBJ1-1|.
TGTGCCAGCAGTTTATCCGGGGGGTCCACTGAAGCTTTCTTT
CASSLSGGSTEAFF
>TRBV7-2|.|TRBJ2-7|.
TGTGCCAGCAGCTTCTCTTACGAGCAGTACTTC
CASSFSYEQYF
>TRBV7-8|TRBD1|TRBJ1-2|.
TGTGCCAGCAGCCCACAAAGTGGGGGGACAGGGGCTAACTATGGCTACACCTTC
CASSPQSGGTGANYGYTF
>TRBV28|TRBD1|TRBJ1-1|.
TGTGCCAGCAGAATCGGGACAGGGGCCTCTGGGAACACTGAAGCTTTCTTT
CASRIGTGASGNTEAFF
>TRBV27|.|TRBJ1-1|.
TGTGCCAGCGCCGCGCGTCCCCCTCGGGGTAACACTGAAGCTTTCTTT
CASAARPPRGNTEAFF
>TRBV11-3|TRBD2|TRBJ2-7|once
TGTGCCAGCAGCTTACAGGGAGGGGACGAGCAGTACTTC
CASSLQGGDEQYF
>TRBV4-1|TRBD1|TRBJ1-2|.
TGCGCCAGCAGCCAAGAACCCTCAGGGGGCTTGGGGGGCTACACCTTC
CASSQEPSGGLGGYTF
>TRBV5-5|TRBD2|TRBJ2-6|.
TGTGCCAGCCAGCGGGAGGCCCCCCACTCTGGGGCCAACGTCCTGACTTTC
CASQREAPHSGANVLTF
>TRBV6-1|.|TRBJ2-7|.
TGTGCCACCACACGGGGACACACCTACGAGCAGTACTTC
CATTRGHTYEQYF
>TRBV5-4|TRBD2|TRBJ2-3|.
TGTGCCAGCAGCCCCGGGACTAGCGGAAGCACAGATACGCAGTATTTT
CASSPGTSGSTDTQYF
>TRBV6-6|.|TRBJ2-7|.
TGTGCCAGCAGTTACAAAATAGGGACTTTGACCTACGAGCAGTACTTC
CASSYKIGTLTYEQYF
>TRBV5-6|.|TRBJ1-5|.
TGTGCCAGCAGCTTGGCGAGCAATCAGCCCCAGCATTTT
CASSLASNQPQHF
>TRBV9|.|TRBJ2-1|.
TGTGCCAGCAGCGTAGGCGGACAGAAAGAATTTTTGGAGCAGTTCTTC
CASSVGGQKEFLEQFF
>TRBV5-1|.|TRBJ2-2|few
TGCGCCAGCAGCTTTGGGGCGGCCGGGGAGCTGTTTTTT
CASSFGAAGELFF
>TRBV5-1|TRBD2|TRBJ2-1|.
TGCGCCAGCAGCTGGGGACTAGCAGGCCCCGACGTCGATGAGCAGTTCTTC
CASSWGLAGPDVDEQFF
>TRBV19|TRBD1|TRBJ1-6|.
TGTGCCAGTAGTATCGGACAGGGAATTAATTCACCCCTCCACTTT
CASSIGQGINSPLHF
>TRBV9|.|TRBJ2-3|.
TGTGCCAGCAGTCCCAGGGGGGTGGCGCAAGATACGCAGTATTTT
CASSPRGVAQDTQYF
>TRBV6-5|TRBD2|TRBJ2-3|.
TGTGCCAGCAGTCCCTCGGGACTAGCTTCAGATACGCAGTATTTT
CASSPSGLASDTQYF
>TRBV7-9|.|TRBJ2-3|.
TGTGCCAGCAGCTTAGCCAGCGGTACTACAGATACGCAGTATTTT
CASSLASGTTDTQYF